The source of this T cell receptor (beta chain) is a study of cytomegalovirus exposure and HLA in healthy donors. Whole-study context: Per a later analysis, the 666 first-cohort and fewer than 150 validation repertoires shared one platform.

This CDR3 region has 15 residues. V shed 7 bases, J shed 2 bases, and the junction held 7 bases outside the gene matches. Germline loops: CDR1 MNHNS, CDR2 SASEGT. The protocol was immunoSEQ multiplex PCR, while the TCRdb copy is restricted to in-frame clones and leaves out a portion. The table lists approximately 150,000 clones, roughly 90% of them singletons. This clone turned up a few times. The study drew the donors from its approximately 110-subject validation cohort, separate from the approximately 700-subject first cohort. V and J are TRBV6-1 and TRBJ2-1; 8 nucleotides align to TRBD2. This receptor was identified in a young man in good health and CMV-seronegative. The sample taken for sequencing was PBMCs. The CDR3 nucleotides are TGTGCCAGCAACGCCCAACTAGCGGCCTACAATGAGCAGTTCTTC. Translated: CASNAQLAAYNEQFF.